This T cell receptor beta chain was identified during a study of T cell responses to AZD1222 COVID-19 vaccine. Sequenced by immunoSEQ multiplex PCR; TCRdb stores in-frame clones only, minus some. The sample contains around 110,000 clones, 90% of which appear only once. As regards this clone: The antigen remains undetermined.

Findings and caveats of the study: Once two AZD1222 doses were given, Spike-specific TCR breadth and depth went up. There were repertoire samples only from the period after the peak T cell response.

Germline values: CDR1 SGHTA, CDR2 FQGNSA. The V and J ends lost 1 base and 6 bases respectively, with 19 bases between them. The CDR3 loop spans 17 amino acids. Pooling of second doses given at about 4 or about 12 weeks was done. The chain employs TRBV7-2 and TRBJ2-1, with D possibly matching TRBD2 (6 bases). This clonotype was sampled from an adult who received the AZD1222 COVID-19 vaccine. The sequences come from peripheral blood, collected 28 days after the second AZD1222 dose. CDR3 bases: TGTGCCAGCAGCTTAGGCCCCCTCCCAAGGAGGGGCAATGAGCAGTTCTTC. Encoded protein: CASSLGPLPRRGNEQFF.